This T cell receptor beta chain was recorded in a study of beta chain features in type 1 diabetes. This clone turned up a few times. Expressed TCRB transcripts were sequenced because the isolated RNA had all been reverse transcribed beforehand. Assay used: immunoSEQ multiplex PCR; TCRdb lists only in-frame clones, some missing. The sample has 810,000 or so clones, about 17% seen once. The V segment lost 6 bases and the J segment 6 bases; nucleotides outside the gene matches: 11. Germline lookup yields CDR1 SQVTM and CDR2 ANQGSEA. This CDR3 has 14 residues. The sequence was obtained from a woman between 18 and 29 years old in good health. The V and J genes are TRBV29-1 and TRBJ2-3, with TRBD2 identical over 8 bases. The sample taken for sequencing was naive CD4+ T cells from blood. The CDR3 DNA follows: TGCAGCGTAGGACTAGCCACCACACGGGATACGCAGTATTTT. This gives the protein CSVGLATTRDTQYF.